Below are 11 T cell receptor beta chains sequenced from a single sample in a study of blood T cell repertoires in COVID-19. Assay used: immunoSEQ multiplex PCR; TCRdb lists only in-frame clones, some missing. The repertoire consists of roughly 100,000 clones, with 80% to 90% occurring once and the leading ten covering 3.5% to 4%. Sequencing used peripheral blood. The receptors were sampled from a woman aged 55-70 years with acute or convalescent COVID-19.

The chain links TRBV2 to TRBJ2-3; 7 bases are a match to TRBD2. With V trimmed by 4 bases and J by 3 bases, 7 bases remained unmatched. The length of the CDR3 is 15 residues. CDR1 and CDR2 (germline): SNHLY, FYNNEI. CDR3 in amino acids: CASSVDGGGTDTQYF. Written as DNA, the CDR3 is TGTGCCAGCAGTGTCGATGGGGGGGGGACAGATACGCAGTATTTT.

The chain recombines TRBV24-1 with TRBJ1-5, with no clear D. The CDR3 covers 16 residues. The V and J ends lost 3 bases and 8 bases respectively, with 19 bases between them. Per the germline V gene, CDR1 is KGHDR and CDR2 is SFDVKD. The CDR3 is CATSDGRTGVFEPQHF. The DNA for the CDR3 is TGTGCCACCAGTGATGGACGGACTGGGGTCTTTGAGCCCCAGCATTTT.

V gene TRBV28 combines with J gene TRBJ2-7; D possibly corresponds to TRBD1 (5 bases). V was trimmed by 11 bases and J by 3 bases, leaving 11 bases between them. The CDR3 is 11 amino acids. Per germline, CDR1 MDHEN and CDR2 SYDVKM. For the CDR3, the DNA is TGTGCCTCCCAAGGGGTCTACGAGCAGTACTTC. Amino acid sequence: CASQGVYEQYF.

The J gene is TRBJ2-1, the V gene TRBV15; maybe TRBD2 (5 bases). The ends were cut back, 1 base at V and 2 bases at J, with 15 bases in the middle. Germline CDR1 reads LNHNV; CDR2 reads YYDKDF (reference sequence). This CDR3 is built from 17 residues. Written as DNA, the CDR3 is TGTGCCACCAGCAGAGTGGGTGGTATAGCGACCTACAATGAGCAGTTCTTC. As protein: CATSRVGGIATYNEQFF.

This clone was recorded only once. The chain joins TRBV19 to TRBJ2-1; a possible D gene is TRBD2 (6 bases). This CDR3 comprises 13 residues. Germline loops: CDR1 LNHDA, CDR2 SQIVND (reference sequence). Trimming took 6 bases from V and 3 from J, leaving 9 bases between them. The DNA of the CDR3 is TGTGCCAGTAGCGGGAGTATCTACAATGAGCAGTTCTTC. This encodes CASSGSIYNEQFF.

The chain carries TRBV7-9 and TRBJ1-1; TRBD1 agrees at 7 bases. The CDR3 length is 14 residues. J was trimmed by 8 bases and V by 6 bases; bases with no gene match: 12. Germline CDR1 SEHNR, CDR2 FQNEAQ (reference sequence). CDR3 loop: CASRKPGQAREAFF. The CDR3 coding sequence is TGTGCCAGCAGAAAACCAGGACAGGCGCGGGAAGCTTTCTTT. Full variable domain (missing parts from reference TRBV7-9 and TRBJ1-1): DTGVSQNPRHKITKRGQNVTFRCDPISEHNRLYWYRQTLGQGPEFLTYFQNEAQLEKSRLLSDRFSAERPKGSFSTLEIQRTEQGDSAMYLCASRKPGQAREAFFGQGTRLTVV.

The CDR3: CASSSLVDGVNTEAFF. The DNA for the CDR3 is TGTGCCAGCAGCTCCCTTGTTGACGGGGTTAACACTGAAGCTTTCTTT. This chain links TRBV4-2 with TRBJ1-1; D unclear. There are 16 residues in the CDR3. Trimming stripped 5 bases from V and 2 bases from J, with 18 bases between. Per germline, CDR1 LGHNA and CDR2 YNFKEQ.

This rearrangement joins TRBV6-1 to TRBJ2-3, with 10 bases lining up with TRBD2. The CDR3 sequence is 15 residues long. V lost 2 bases, J lost 3 bases, and 2 bases stayed unmatched. Germline lookup yields CDR1 MNHNS and CDR2 SASEGT. The CDR3 nucleotides read TGTGCCAGCAGTGAAATTAGCGGGAGGACAGATACGCAGTATTTT. Residues: CASSEISGRTDTQYF.

J is TRBJ2-2 and V is TRBV7-3; 13 bases are a match to TRBD2. The CDR3 is 15 amino acids. With V trimmed by 6 bases and J by 5 bases, 3 bases remained unmatched. Per the germline V gene, CDR1 is SGHTA and CDR2 is FQGTGA. CDR3 DNA sequence: TGTGCCAGCAGACTAGCGGGAGGGCGGACCGGGGAGCTGTTTTTT. Protein product: CASRLAGGRTGELFF.

V gene TRBV2 combines with J gene TRBJ1-5; 7 bases are shared with TRBD1. V gave up 4 bases and J gave up 6 bases; unmatched junction bases: 6. This CDR3 has 14 residues. CDR1 SNHLY and CDR2 FYNNEI come from the germline V gene. CDR3 sequence: CASSGDSGFQPQHF. CDR3 coding DNA: TGTGCCAGCAGTGGGGACAGTGGTTTTCAGCCCCAGCATTTT.

This clone was counted once. This chain uses TRBV2 with TRBJ2-5; no clear D. Per the germline V gene, CDR1 is SNHLY and CDR2 is FYNNEI. The CDR3 has 13 amino acids. V lost 4 bases, J lost 0 bases, and 6 bases lay in between. The CDR3 loop is CASSVEHQETQYF. CDR3 nucleotides: TGTGCCAGCAGTGTGGAGCACCAAGAGACCCAGTACTTC.